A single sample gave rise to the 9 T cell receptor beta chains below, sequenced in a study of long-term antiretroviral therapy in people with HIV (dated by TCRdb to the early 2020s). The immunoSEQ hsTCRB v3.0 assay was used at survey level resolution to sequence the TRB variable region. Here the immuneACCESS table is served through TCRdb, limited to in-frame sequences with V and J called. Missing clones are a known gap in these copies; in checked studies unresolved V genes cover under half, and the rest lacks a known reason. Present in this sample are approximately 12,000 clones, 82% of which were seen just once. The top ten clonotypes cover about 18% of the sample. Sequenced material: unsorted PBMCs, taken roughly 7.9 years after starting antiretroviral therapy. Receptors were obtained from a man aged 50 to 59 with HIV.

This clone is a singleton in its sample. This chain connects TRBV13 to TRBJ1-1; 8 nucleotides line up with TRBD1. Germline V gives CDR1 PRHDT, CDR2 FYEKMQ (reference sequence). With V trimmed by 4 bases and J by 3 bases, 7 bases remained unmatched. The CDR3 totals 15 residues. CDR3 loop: CASSSNQGAYTEAFF. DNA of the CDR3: TGTGCCAGCAGCTCCAATCAGGGGGCCTACACTGAAGCTTTCTTT.

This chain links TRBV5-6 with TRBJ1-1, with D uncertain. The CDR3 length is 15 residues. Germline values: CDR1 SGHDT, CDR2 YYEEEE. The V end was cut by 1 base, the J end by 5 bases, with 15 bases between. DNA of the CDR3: TGTGCCAGCAGCTTGTCGGGGTTTGATGTTACTGAAGCTTTCTTT. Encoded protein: CASSLSGFDVTEAFF.

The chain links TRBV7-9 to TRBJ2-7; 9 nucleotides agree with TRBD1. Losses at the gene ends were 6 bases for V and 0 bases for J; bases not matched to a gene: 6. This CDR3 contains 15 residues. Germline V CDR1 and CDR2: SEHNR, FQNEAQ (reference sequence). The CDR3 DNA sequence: TGTGCCAGCAGTTCGGGGACAGGGAGCTCCTACGAGCAGTACTTC. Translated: CASSSGTGSSYEQYF.

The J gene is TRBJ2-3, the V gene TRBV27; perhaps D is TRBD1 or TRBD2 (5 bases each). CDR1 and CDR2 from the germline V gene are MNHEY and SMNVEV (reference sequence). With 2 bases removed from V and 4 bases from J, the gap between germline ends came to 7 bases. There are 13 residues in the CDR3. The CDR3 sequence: CASSLTGPDTQYF. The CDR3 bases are TGTGCCAGCAGTTTAACGGGGCCAGATACGCAGTATTTT.

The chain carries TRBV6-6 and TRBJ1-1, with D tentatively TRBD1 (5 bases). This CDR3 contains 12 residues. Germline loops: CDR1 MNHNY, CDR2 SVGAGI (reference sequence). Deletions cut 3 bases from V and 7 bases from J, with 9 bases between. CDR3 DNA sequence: TGTGCCAGCAGTTATTTGGACAATGAAGCTTTCTTT. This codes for CASSYLDNEAFF.

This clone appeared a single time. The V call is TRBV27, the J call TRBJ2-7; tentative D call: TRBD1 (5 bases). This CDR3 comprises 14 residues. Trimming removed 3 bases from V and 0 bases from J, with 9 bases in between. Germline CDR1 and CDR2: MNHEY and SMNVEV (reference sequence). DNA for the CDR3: TGTGCCAGCAGTTTCCAGGGATACTCCTACGAGCAGTACTTC. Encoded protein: CASSFQGYSYEQYF.

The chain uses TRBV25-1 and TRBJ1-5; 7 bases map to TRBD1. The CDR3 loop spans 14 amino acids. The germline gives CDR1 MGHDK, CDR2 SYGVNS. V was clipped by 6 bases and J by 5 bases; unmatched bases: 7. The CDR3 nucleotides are TGTGCCAGCAGATCACAGGGGTTGCATCAGCCCCAGCATTTT. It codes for CASRSQGLHQPQHF.

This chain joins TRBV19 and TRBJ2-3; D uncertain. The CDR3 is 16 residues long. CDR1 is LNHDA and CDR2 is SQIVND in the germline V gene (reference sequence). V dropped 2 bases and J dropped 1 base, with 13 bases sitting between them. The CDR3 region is CASSIQANSRTDTQYF. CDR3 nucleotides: TGTGCCAGTAGTATACAGGCGAACTCCCGCACAGATACGCAGTATTTT.

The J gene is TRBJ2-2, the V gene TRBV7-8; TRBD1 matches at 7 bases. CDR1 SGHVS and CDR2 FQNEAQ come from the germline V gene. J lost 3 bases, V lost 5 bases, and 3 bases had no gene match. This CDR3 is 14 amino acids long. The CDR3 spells CASSRTGYTGELFF. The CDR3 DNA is TGTGCCAGCAGCCGGACAGGATACACCGGGGAGCTGTTTTTT.